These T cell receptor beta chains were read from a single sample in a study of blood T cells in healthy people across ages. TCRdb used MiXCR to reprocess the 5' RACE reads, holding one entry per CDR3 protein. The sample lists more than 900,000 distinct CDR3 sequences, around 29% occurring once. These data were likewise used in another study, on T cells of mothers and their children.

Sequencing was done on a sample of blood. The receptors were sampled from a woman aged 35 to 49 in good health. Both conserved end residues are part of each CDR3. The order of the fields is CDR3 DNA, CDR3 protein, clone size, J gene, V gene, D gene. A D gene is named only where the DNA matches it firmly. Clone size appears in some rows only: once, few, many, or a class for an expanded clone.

TGTGCCAGCAGTTTAAGCAGGGTTAACGACGAGCAGTACTTC,CASSLSRVNDEQYF,NA,TRBJ2-7,TRBV12-3/TRBV12-4,NA
TGCAGTGCTAGAGATCGTTCGGGGGGGCCGGGCGAGCAGTACTTC,CSARDRSGGPGEQYF,NA,TRBJ2-7,TRBV20-1,TRBD2
TGCAGCGTAGTGCGAACTACAGGTAATGAGCAGTTCTTC,CSVVRTTGNEQFF,few,TRBJ2-1,TRBV29-1,NA
TGCAGTACTAGGGTCGACAGCCACGAGCAGTACTTC,CSTRVDSHEQYF,few,TRBJ2-7,TRBV20-1,NA
TGTGCCAGCAGCCCACCGTCTGAGGGACTAGCGGGGGGATCGCGGGAGACCCAGTTCTTC,CASSPPSEGLAGGSRETQFF,NA,TRBJ2-1,TRBV7-2,TRBD2
TGTGCCAGCAATAGCGGGGGGTCGCGCACAGATACGCAGTATTTT,CASNSGGSRTDTQYF,NA,TRBJ2-3,TRBV27,TRBD2
TGTGCCAGCAGCTCCAGGACCGATTCACCCCTCCACTTT,CASSSRTDSPLHF,few,TRBJ1-6,TRBV7-2,NA
TGCGCCAGCAGCCAGGAAAAGACGGAGTATAGCAATCAGCCCCAGCATTTT,CASSQEKTEYSNQPQHF,few,TRBJ1-5,TRBV4-1,NA
TGCGCCAGCAGCTTGGAGAGTGGCCGTGTGGGCGGGTATGGCTACACCTTC,CASSLESGRVGGYGYTF,few,TRBJ1-2,TRBV5-1,NA
TGTGCCAGCAGCTTAGCGCGAGTGGTAGGCGAGCAGTACTTC,CASSLARVVGEQYF,few,TRBJ2-7,TRBV7-8,NA
TGTGCCAGCAGTGAGAGCTCCTATAATTCACCCCTCCACTTT,CASSESSYNSPLHF,many,TRBJ1-6,TRBV28,NA
TGTGCCAGCAGTCCCCCCTCCGGGACAGGCTACACCTTC,CASSPPSGTGYTF,many,TRBJ1-2,TRBV27,NA
TGTGCCAGCAGCGTAGGCGGGGGGGTCAACAATGAGCAGTTCTTC,CASSVGGGVNNEQFF,few,TRBJ2-1,TRBV9,TRBD2
TGCAGTGGTGACACAGCCTACGAGCAGTACTTC,CSGDTAYEQYF,NA,TRBJ2-7,TRBV20-1,NA
TGTGCTAGTGGTTTGGAACCCCAGGGAGGTAATGAAAAACTGTTTTTT,CASGLEPQGGNEKLFF,many,TRBJ1-4,TRBV12-5,NA
TGCAGTGCTAGAGGGCCAGGCTACAATCAGCCCCAGCATTTT,CSARGPGYNQPQHF,NA,TRBJ1-5,TRBV20-1,NA
TGTGCCAGCAGCTTAGTTCATGATCAGCCCCAGCATTTT,CASSLVHDQPQHF,NA,TRBJ1-5,TRBV7-2,NA
TGCAGCCTCCAACACAGGGGTGGCTACACCTTC,CSLQHRGGYTF,NA,TRBJ1-2,TRBV29-1,TRBD1
TGCGCCAGCAGCCAAGAATTTTCAGGGAGGGGCTACACCTTC,CASSQEFSGRGYTF,once,TRBJ1-2,TRBV7-2,NA
TGCAGTGCGCCTAGGACATTAGTTGACGGCTACACCTTC,CSAPRTLVDGYTF,many,TRBJ1-2,TRBV20-1,NA
TGTGCCAGCAGCCCCACAAGGCTGCCCCCCACTGGGACCCAGTACTTC,CASSPTRLPPTGTQYF,many,TRBJ2-5,TRBV6-6,NA
TGTGCCAGCAGTCCTCCCCACGGGCAGCCCCAGCATTTT,CASSPPHGQPQHF,NA,TRBJ1-5,TRBV6-5,NA
TGTGCCAGCAGTCTCGCCAGCACAGGGGGCGGAGAAGCTTTCTTT,CASSLASTGGGEAFF,NA,TRBJ1-1,TRBV28,TRBD1
TGTGCCAGCAGCGTAGTTCCGGGACCCTCCAGTGAGCAGTTCTTC,CASSVVPGPSSEQFF,many,TRBJ2-1,TRBV9,NA
TGTGCCAGCGGCTCTAGGACAGGGGCGAACTCTGGGGCCAACGTCCTGACTTTC,CASGSRTGANSGANVLTF,few,TRBJ2-6,TRBV7-2,TRBD1
TGCAGTGCTGTCAATCCTAGCGCAAGCACAGATACGCAGTATTTT,CSAVNPSASTDTQYF,few,TRBJ2-3,TRBV20-1,NA
TGTGCCACCAGCAGAGGTGGGACAGGGGTAGCCAAAAACATTCAGTACTTC,CATSRGGTGVAKNIQYF,NA,TRBJ2-4,TRBV15,TRBD1
TGTGCCAGCAGCTTGGCCGGAGGGGCCATGAACACTGAAGCTTTCTTT,CASSLAGGAMNTEAFF,NA,TRBJ1-1,TRBV5-6,NA
TGTGCCACCAGCAGCGGGGTCGGTGGGAAGCAGACCCAGTACTTC,CATSSGVGGKQTQYF,many,TRBJ2-5,TRBV15,NA
TGCAGTGCTAGTTTTCTGAGCAGGACAGATACGCAGTATTTT,CSASFLSRTDTQYF,NA,TRBJ2-3,TRBV20-1,NA
TGTACCAGCAGCCAGGGGGGGAACACTGAAGCTTTCTTT,CTSSQGGNTEAFF,NA,TRBJ1-1,TRBV3-1,TRBD1
TGTGTCAGCAGCCCGACAGGGCTATTGCCCCAGCATTTT,CVSSPTGLLPQHF,NA,TRBJ1-5,TRBV2,TRBD1